This passage covers 32 T cell receptor beta chains from one sample sequenced in a study of early T cells in non-severe SARS-CoV-2 infection. TCRdb analysed the 5' RACE reads with MiXCR anew, one entry per CDR3 protein. Found here are about 81,000 distinct CDR3 sequences, 5% to 7% of them singletons; the top ten hold 7.8%. Sequencing was performed on whole blood. These receptors all come from an adult who was a healthcare worker with PCR-confirmed SARS-CoV-2 infection or an uninfected control (not recorded which).

The V call is TRBV3-1, the J call TRBJ1-4; perhaps TRBD1 as D (5 bases). The CDR3 loop spans 17 amino acids. Germline CDR1 and CDR2: LGHDT and YNNKEL (reference sequence). Trimming shortened V by 1 base and J by 10 bases, and 22 bases separated the two germline ends. CDR3: CASSQVPGTAKRGKLFF. The CDR3, as DNA: TGTGCCAGCAGCCAAGTCCCCGGGACCGCAAAGCGGGGAAAACTGTTTTTT. Complete variable domain (other parts from reference TRBV3-1 and TRBJ1-4): DTAVSQTPKYLVTQMGNDKSIKCEQNLGHDTMYWYKQDSKKFLKIMFSYNNKELIINETVPNRFSPKSPDKAHLNLHINSLELGDSAVYFCASSQVPGTAKRGKLFFGSGTQLSVL.

The sample holds a few counts of this clonotype. V gene TRBV7-8 combines with J gene TRBJ1-6; perhaps TRBD1 as D (6 bases). CDR1 is SGHVS, CDR2 FQNEAQ, per germline. V was pared by 1 base and J by 13 bases, with 14 bases between. The CDR3 extends over 14 amino acids. CDR3 sequence reads: CASSLGGGGIPLHF. The CDR3 DNA follows: TGTGCCAGCAGCTTAGGAGGGGGGGGTATTCCCCTCCACTTT.

This clonotype has a handful of counts. V gene TRBV12-3 or TRBV12-4 combines with J gene TRBJ1-2; D not certain. This CDR3 contains 12 residues. The V and J ends lost 6 bases and 2 bases respectively, with 7 bases between them. The CDR3 reads CASRGDNYGYTF. CDR3 DNA: TGTGCCAGCAGGGGTGACAACTATGGCTACACCTTC.

Ten or more counts support this clonotype. The V and J genes are TRBV7-9 and TRBJ1-1; D unclear. This CDR3 has 15 amino acids. Trimming removed 2 bases from V and 1 base from J, with 11 bases in between. Germline V gene data show CDR1 as SEHNR and CDR2 as FQNEAQ (reference sequence). As DNA, the CDR3 is TGTGCCAGCAGCTTAAATCTCGGTCAGAACACTGAAGCTTTCTTT. It yields the protein CASSLNLGQNTEAFF.

This clonotype showed up just a few times. The chain links TRBV6-2 or TRBV6-3 to TRBJ1-5, with D possibly being TRBD1 (6 bases). Germline V gene sequence: CDR1 MNHEY, CDR2 SVGEGT. The CDR3 loop spans 16 amino acids. The germline V and J ends were trimmed by 5 bases and 1 base, with 15 bases remaining between them. This CDR3 reads CASSPGTRGSNQPQHF. In nucleotides, the CDR3 is TGTGCCAGCAGTCCCGGGACGAGGGGGAGCAATCAGCCCCAGCATTTT.

This clonotype was observed a few times. This chain uses TRBV7-2 with TRBJ2-2, with 10 bases that match TRBD2. Losses at the gene ends were 6 bases for V and 7 bases for J; bases not matched to a gene: 2. CDR1 is SGHTA and CDR2 is FQGNSA in the germline V gene. The CDR3 covers 13 residues. The CDR3 sequence: CASRLAGDGELFF. The DNA for the CDR3 is TGTGCCAGCAGGCTAGCGGGGGACGGGGAGCTGTTTTTT. The full variable domain, completed using reference TRBV7-2 and TRBJ2-2, is GAGVSQSPSNKVTEKGKDVELRCDPISGHTALYWYRQSLGQGLEFLIYFQGNSAPDKSGLPSDRFSAERTGGSVSTLTIQRTQQEDSAVYLCASRLAGDGELFFGEGSRLTVL.

The rearrangement uses TRBV19 and TRBJ2-1, with a tentative D call TRBD1 (5 bases). Germline CDR1 reads LNHDA; CDR2 reads SQIVND (reference sequence). The CDR3 length is 14 residues. V shed 3 bases and J shed 5 bases, with 11 bases lying between them. CDR3 protein: CASSMPGNHNEQFF. The CDR3, as DNA: TGTGCCAGTAGTATGCCAGGGAATCACAATGAGCAGTTCTTC.

The chain employs TRBV28 and TRBJ2-5; D call uncertain. The V end was cut by 3 bases, the J end by 3 bases, with 17 bases between. The CDR3 sequence is 16 residues long. From germline, CDR1 is MDHEN and CDR2 SYDVKM. The CDR3 bases are TGTGCCAGCAGTTTCCCCTTGTGGATAGGGAAAGAGACCCAGTACTTC. It yields the protein CASSFPLWIGKETQYF.

This clonotype has only a few counts. The chain couples TRBV3-1 to TRBJ2-7; D is ambiguous. Trimming took off 0 bases at V and 2 bases at J, with 11 bases between the two ends. The CDR3 length is 15 residues. Germline CDR1 and CDR2: LGHDT and YNNKEL (reference sequence). The CDR3 nucleotides read TGTGCCAGCAGCCAAGATCAGGCACAGCCCTACGAGCAGTACTTC. It yields the protein CASSQDQAQPYEQYF.

This clonotype was seen repeatedly, ten times or more. The chain couples TRBV10-1 to TRBJ1-1, with a possible D match to TRBD1 (6 bases). The CDR3 spans 13 residues. Trimming took off 6 bases at V and 2 bases at J, with 10 bases between the two ends. Looked up from germline, CDR1 is WNHNN and CDR2 is SYGVQD (reference sequence). The CDR3 protein is CASRATGNTEAFF. CDR3 DNA: TGCGCCAGCAGGGCGACAGGTAACACTGAAGCTTTCTTT.

This clonotype was detected many times. J is TRBJ1-1 and V is TRBV29-1; a possible D gene is TRBD1 (5 bases). The CDR3 loop spans 10 amino acids. Per germline, CDR1 SQVTM and CDR2 ANQGSEA. Trimming took 4 bases from V and 5 from J, leaving 5 bases between them. CDR3 sequence reads: CSVGGTEAFF. DNA of the CDR3: TGCAGCGTTGGGGGGACTGAAGCTTTCTTT.

This clonotype appeared a single time. Relative to the germline gene, one junction end is altered; a read error may explain this. The CDR3 nucleotides are TGTGTCAGCGGTAAAAGGACCTCCACAGATACGCAGTATTTT. Residues: CVSGKRTSTDTQYF. The chain is built from TRBV6-1 and TRBJ2-3, with D possibly being TRBD2 (5 bases). This CDR3 has 14 amino acids. CDR1 MNHNS and CDR2 SASEGT come from the germline V gene.

This rearrangement joins TRBV6-5 to TRBJ1-3, with D possibly TRBD1 on 5 matching bases. This CDR3 has 15 residues. Germline loops: CDR1 MNHEY, CDR2 SVGAGI. With 7 bases removed from V and 0 bases from J, the gap between germline ends came to 13 bases. The CDR3 nucleotides read TGTGCCAGCACTACCGGGGCACACTCTGGAAACACCATATATTTT. It encodes CASTTGAHSGNTIYF.

This clonotype came up a few times. The chain carries TRBV20-1 and TRBJ2-1; D is possibly TRBD2 (6 bases). Germline CDR1 reads DFQATT; CDR2 reads SNEGSKA (reference sequence). This CDR3 has 15 residues. With 3 bases removed from V and 0 bases from J, the gap between germline ends came to 12 bases. CDR3 sequence: CSASPGGSSYNEQFF. CDR3 DNA sequence: TGCAGTGCTAGTCCCGGGGGTAGCTCCTACAATGAGCAGTTCTTC.

This clonotype was seen repeatedly, ten times or more. This chain connects TRBV4-3 to TRBJ2-5, with 11 positions matching TRBD1. With V trimmed by 4 bases and J by 2 bases, 6 bases remained unmatched. Germline V gene sequence: CDR1 LGHNA, CDR2 YSLEER. CDR3 length: 16 amino acids. CDR3 protein: CASSRDRGFPQETQYF. The CDR3 DNA sequence: TGCGCCAGCAGCCGGGACAGGGGGTTCCCTCAAGAGACCCAGTACTTC.

This clonotype was detected ten times or more. This rearrangement joins TRBV7-2 to TRBJ1-1, with TRBD1 as a possible D gene (6 bases). Germline CDR1 reads SGHTA; CDR2 reads FQGNSA. The CDR3 length is 14 residues. V lost 7 bases to trimming and J lost 4 bases, with 16 bases between them. CDR3 bases: TGTGCCAGCACCCCAAAGGGGGGAAGCACTGAAGCTTTCTTT. This codes for CASTPKGGSTEAFF.

This chain joins TRBV7-9 and TRBJ2-3; 13 bases line up with TRBD2. Trimming at V came to 5 bases and at J to 2 bases, leaving 7 bases not matched to a gene. This CDR3 region has 17 residues. The germline gives CDR1 SEHNR, CDR2 FQNEAQ (reference sequence). CDR3 sequence: CASSLGLAGDNTDTQYF. The CDR3 DNA reads TGTGCCAGCAGCCTCGGACTAGCGGGGGACAACACAGATACGCAGTATTTT.

This clonotype was seen many times. This CDR3 fails to terminate in the conserved phenylalanine or tryptophan, so it likely reflects a read error. The gene calls are TRBV7-8 and TRBJ2-5; D is uncertain. This CDR3 has 14 amino acids. Trimming cost V 0 bases and J 5 bases, with 10 bases left between them. Germline V gene data show CDR1 as SGHVS and CDR2 as FQNEAQ. Here the CDR3 reads CASSLARRRETQYL. For the CDR3, the DNA is TGTGCCAGCAGCTTAGCTCGTAGAAGGGAGACCCAGTACTTG.

This clonotype was observed at least ten times. The chain couples TRBV18 to TRBJ1-1; no reliable D call. The germline gives CDR1 KGHSH, CDR2 LQKENI. The CDR3 loop spans 13 amino acids. V was trimmed by 3 bases and J by 3 bases, leaving 8 bases between them. DNA for the CDR3: TGTGCCAGCTCACCCATAGAATACACTGAAGCTTTCTTT. Translation gives CASSPIEYTEAFF.

This clonotype was counted at least ten times. The chain carries TRBV29-1 and TRBJ1-3; D gene uncertain. V was cut by 6 bases and J by 7 bases, with 13 bases left in between. There are 12 residues in the CDR3. Germline lookup yields CDR1 SQVTM and CDR2 ANQGSEA. The CDR3 bases are TGCAGCGTCGCCCCAGGAGGGAACACCATATATTTT. It specifies CSVAPGGNTIYF.

This clonotype was seen a handful of times. The chain is built from TRBV28 and TRBJ2-5; the D is unclear. Germline values: CDR1 MDHEN, CDR2 SYDVKM. The CDR3 spans 17 residues. V lost 6 bases and J 3 bases, leaving 23 bases between the germline ends. CDR3 DNA: TGTGCCAGCAGGCCCCTGACCTTCCTCGGACGGGAAGAGACCCAGTACTTC. The encoded protein is CASRPLTFLGREETQYF.

The chain recombines TRBV19 with TRBJ1-2; TRBD1 aligns across 8 bases. The CDR3 runs to 14 residues. The trim removed 8 bases at V and 6 bases at J, leaving 11 bases unmatched. CDR1 is LNHDA and CDR2 is SQIVND in the germline V gene (reference sequence). The CDR3: CASRTSGTGHGYTF. CDR3 DNA sequence: TGTGCCAGTCGAACATCCGGGACAGGCCATGGCTACACCTTC.

This clonotype was recorded many times. V usage is TRBV4-3 and J usage is TRBJ2-7; D is ambiguous. The germline gives CDR1 LGHNA, CDR2 YSLEER. Between the trimmed V and J ends, which lost 0 bases and 4 bases, there was a span of 10 bases. The CDR3 totals 14 residues. The CDR3 sequence: CASSQERVRYEQYF. DNA for the CDR3: TGCGCCAGCAGCCAAGAGAGAGTGCGGTACGAGCAGTACTTC.

The table lists this clonotype with a few counts. Here the CDR3 reads CASSTPGKLSDTQYF. In DNA, the CDR3 is TGTGCCAGTAGTACCCCGGGGAAGCTCTCAGATACGCAGTATTTT. The V gene is TRBV19, the J gene TRBJ2-3, with a tentative D call TRBD2 (5 bases). The germline V gene has CDR1 LNHDA and CDR2 SQIVND (reference sequence). This CDR3 comprises 15 residues. V was shortened by 4 bases and J by 4 bases, with 15 bases between the two germline ends.

The chain has TRBV2 and TRBJ2-7; D is perhaps TRBD1 (6 bases). This CDR3 is 14 amino acids long. Looked up from germline, CDR1 is SNHLY and CDR2 is FYNNEI. Trimming stripped 9 bases from V and 4 bases from J, with 19 bases between. The CDR3 region has the DNA TGTGCCAGTACCGCCGGGACACGGGGATACGAGCAGTACTTC. It is translated as CASTAGTRGYEQYF.

This clonotype has a count of ten or more. The chain employs TRBV19 and TRBJ2-6; no firm D call. Per the germline V gene, CDR1 is LNHDA and CDR2 is SQIVND (reference sequence). This CDR3 contains 15 residues. V was clipped by 2 bases and J by 0 bases, with 5 bases between them. In DNA, the CDR3 is TGTGCCAGTAGTATATACAGCTCTGGGGCCAACGTCCTGACTTTC. Amino acid sequence: CASSIYSSGANVLTF. Filled out from reference TRBV19 and TRBJ2-6, the complete variable domain reads DGGITQSPKYLFRKEGQNVTLSCEQNLNHDAMYWYRQDPGQGLRLIYYSQIVNDFQKGDIAEGYSVSREKKESFPLTVTSAQKNPTAFYLCASSIYSSGANVLTFGAGSRLTVL.

This chain uses TRBV7-9 with TRBJ2-1; TRBD1 is a possible D gene (6 bases). CDR1 SEHNR and CDR2 FQNEAQ come from the germline V gene (reference sequence). The length of the CDR3 is 13 residues. Trimming stripped 5 bases from V and 7 bases from J, with 12 bases between. CDR3 in amino acids: CASSPRGGNEQFF. CDR3 DNA sequence: TGTGCCAGCAGCCCCAGGGGCGGGAATGAGCAGTTCTTC.

This clonotype has a handful of counts. The chain combines TRBV7-2 with TRBJ2-3; 8 bases map to TRBD1. Per germline, CDR1 SGHTA and CDR2 FQGNSA. The CDR3 has 15 amino acids. V shed 5 bases, J shed 6 bases, and the junction held 10 bases outside the gene matches. In DNA form, the CDR3 reads TGTGCCAGCAGCCAGAACAGCAGGGGGCTGGATACGCAGTATTTT. It yields the protein CASSQNSRGLDTQYF.

The chain uses TRBV6-1 and TRBJ2-1, with D maybe TRBD2 (6 bases). The length of the CDR3 is 14 residues. Germline loops: CDR1 MNHNS, CDR2 SASEGT. V lost 8 bases, J lost 5 bases, and 16 bases lay in between. The CDR3 DNA is TGTGCCAGCTCAGACTTACGGGAGAACAATGAGCAGTTCTTC. It translates to CASSDLRENNEQFF.

The chain links TRBV30 to TRBJ2-2, with 7 bases fitting TRBD2. CDR1 is GTSNPN and CDR2 is SVGIG in the germline V gene (reference sequence). CDR3 length: 14 residues. V shed 0 bases, J shed 4 bases, and the junction held 2 bases outside the gene matches. CDR3 sequence: CAWSVRGGTGELFF. CDR3 DNA sequence: TGTGCCTGGAGTGTACGCGGGGGCACCGGGGAGCTGTTTTTT.

This clonotype was detected a few times. A much larger clone lies a single base off, so this may be a read error. The V call is TRBV6-2 or TRBV6-3, the J call TRBJ1-1; the D is unclear. V lost 1 base to trimming and J lost 1 base, with 4 bases between them. The CDR3 spans 13 residues. Germline CDR1 reads MNHEY; CDR2 reads SVGEGT. DNA for the CDR3: TGTGCCAGCAGTTACTGGGCGAACACTGAAGCTTTCTTT. Its translation: CASSYWANTEAFF.

This clonotype was seen at least ten times. V is TRBV30 and J is TRBJ2-3; D is unclear. The CDR3 has 11 residues. The V end was cut by 4 bases, the J end by 6 bases, with 8 bases between. Germline loops: CDR1 GTSNPN, CDR2 SVGIG (reference sequence). Here the CDR3 reads CAWILWDTQYF. CDR3 nucleotides: TGTGCCTGGATCCTGTGGGATACGCAGTATTTT.